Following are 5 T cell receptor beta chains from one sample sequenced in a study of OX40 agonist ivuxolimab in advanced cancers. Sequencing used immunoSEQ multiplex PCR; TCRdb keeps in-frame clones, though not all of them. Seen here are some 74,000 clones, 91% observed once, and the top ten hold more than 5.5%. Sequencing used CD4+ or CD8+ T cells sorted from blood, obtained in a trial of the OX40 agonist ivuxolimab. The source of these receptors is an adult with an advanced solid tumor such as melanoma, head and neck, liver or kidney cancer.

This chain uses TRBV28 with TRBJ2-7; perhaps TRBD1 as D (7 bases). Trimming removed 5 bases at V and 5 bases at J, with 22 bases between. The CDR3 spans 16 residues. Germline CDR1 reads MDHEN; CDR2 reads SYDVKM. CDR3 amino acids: CASSLQWAGGMDEQYF. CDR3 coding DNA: TGTGCCAGCAGTCTCCAATGGGCAGGGGGGATGGACGAGCAGTACTTC.

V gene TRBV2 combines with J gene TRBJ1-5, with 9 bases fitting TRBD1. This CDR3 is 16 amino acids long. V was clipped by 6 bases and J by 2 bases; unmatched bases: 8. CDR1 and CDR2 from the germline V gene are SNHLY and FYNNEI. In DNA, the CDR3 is TGTGCCAGCAGGGTCACAGGGGGCTATGGCAATCAGCCCCAGCATTTT. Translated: CASRVTGGYGNQPQHF.

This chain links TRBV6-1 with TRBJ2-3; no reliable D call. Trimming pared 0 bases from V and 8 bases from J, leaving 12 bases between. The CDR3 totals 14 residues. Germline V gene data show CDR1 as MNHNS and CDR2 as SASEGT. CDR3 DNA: TGTGCCAGCAGTGAAGCGTCGGCCTTGGGTACGCAGTATTTT. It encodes CASSEASALGTQYF.

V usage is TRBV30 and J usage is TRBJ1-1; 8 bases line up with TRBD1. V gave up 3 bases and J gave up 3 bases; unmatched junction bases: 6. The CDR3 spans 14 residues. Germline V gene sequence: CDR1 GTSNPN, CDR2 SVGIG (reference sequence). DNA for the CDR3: TGTGCCTGGAGGAGAGACAGGGGTTACACTGAAGCTTTCTTT. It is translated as CAWRRDRGYTEAFF.

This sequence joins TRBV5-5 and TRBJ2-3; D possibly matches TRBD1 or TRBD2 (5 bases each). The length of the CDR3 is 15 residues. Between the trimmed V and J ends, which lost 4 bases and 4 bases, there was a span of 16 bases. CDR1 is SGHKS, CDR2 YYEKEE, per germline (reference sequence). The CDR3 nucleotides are TGTGCCAGCAGCCCGGGACCCACGCGGTCAGATACGCAGTATTTT. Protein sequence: CASSPGPTRSDTQYF.